The text below deals with one T cell receptor (beta chain). Its cognate antigen is unknown. Between the trimmed V and J ends, which lost 2 bases and 0 bases, there was a span of 7 bases. The CDR3 sequence is 15 residues long. Germline-derived CDR1 and CDR2 are MGHRA and YSYEKL. The sample originates from a study of type 1 regulatory T cells. As for the study in general: T-allo10 is an in vitro-generated, Tr1-enriched CD4 T cell product specific for alloantigen. Whole-study findings and limits: Compared with non-Tr1 cells, Tr1 cells showed a narrower TCR repertoire.

TCRdb itself ran the reads through MiXCR, one entry per CDR3 protein. This sample has about 67,000 distinct CDR3 sequences, with approximately 47% found just once. Material for sequencing was cultured non-Tr1 T cells, either the whole culture or a sorted T cell fraction (not recorded which). The clonotype originates from a human donor in good health. V is TRBV4-1 and J is TRBJ2-2, with a weak D call TRBD1 (6 bases). CDR3 residues: CASSQRTANTGELFF. CDR3 DNA: TGCGCCAGCAGCCAACGGACAGCGAACACCGGGGAGCTGTTTTTT.